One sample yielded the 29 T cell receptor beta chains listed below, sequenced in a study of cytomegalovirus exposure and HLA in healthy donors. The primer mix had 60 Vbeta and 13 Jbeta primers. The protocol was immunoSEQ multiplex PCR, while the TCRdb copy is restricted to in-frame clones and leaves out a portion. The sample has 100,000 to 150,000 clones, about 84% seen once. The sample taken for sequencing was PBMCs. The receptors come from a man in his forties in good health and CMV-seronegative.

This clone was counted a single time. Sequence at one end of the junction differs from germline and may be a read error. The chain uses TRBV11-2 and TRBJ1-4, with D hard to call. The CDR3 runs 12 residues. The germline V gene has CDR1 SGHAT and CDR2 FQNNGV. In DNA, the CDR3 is TGTGCCAGCAGCTTAGTCAAGGAGGAACTATTTTTT. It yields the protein CASSLVKEELFF.

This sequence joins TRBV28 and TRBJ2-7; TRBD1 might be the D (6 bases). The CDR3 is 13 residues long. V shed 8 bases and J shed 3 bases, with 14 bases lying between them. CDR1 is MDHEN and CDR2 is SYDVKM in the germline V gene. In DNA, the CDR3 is TGTGCCAGCCTCGGACAGCCATACTACGAGCAGTACTTC. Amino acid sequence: CASLGQPYYEQYF.

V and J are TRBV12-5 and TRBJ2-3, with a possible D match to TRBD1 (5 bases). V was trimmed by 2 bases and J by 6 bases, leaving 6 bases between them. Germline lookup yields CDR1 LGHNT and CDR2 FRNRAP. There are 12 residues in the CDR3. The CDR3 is CASGLRGDTQYF. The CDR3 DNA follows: TGTGCTAGTGGTTTGAGGGGTGATACGCAGTATTTT.

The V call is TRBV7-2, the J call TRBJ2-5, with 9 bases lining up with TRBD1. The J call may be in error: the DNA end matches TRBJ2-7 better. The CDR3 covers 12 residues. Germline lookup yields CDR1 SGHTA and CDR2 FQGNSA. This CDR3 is CASRGQGYEQYF. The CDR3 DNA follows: TGTGCCAGCCGAGGACAGGGGTACGAGCAGTACTTC.

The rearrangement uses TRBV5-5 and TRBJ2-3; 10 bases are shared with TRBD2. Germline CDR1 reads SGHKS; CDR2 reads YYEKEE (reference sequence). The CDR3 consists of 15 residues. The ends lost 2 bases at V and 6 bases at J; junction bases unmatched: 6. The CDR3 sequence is CASSLQLAGSDTQYF. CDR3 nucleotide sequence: TGTGCCAGCAGCTTACAACTAGCGGGGTCCGATACGCAGTATTTT.

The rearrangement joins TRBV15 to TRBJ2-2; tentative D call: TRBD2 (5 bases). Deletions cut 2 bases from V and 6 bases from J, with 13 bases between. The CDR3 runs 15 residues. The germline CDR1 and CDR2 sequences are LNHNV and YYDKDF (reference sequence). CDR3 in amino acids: CATSRPRVRAGELFF. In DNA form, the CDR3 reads TGTGCCACCAGCAGACCTCGTGTGCGGGCCGGGGAGCTGTTTTTT.

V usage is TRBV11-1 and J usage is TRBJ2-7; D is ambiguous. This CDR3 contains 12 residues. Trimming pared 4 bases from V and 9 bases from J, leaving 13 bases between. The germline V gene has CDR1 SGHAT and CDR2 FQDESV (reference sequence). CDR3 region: CASSSLNTGQYF. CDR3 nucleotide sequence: TGTGCCAGCAGCTCGTTGAACACGGGGCAGTACTTC.

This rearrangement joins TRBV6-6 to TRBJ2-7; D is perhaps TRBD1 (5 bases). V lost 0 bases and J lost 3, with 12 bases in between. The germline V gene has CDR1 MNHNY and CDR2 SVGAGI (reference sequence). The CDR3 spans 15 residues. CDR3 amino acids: CASSYSPDNYYEQYF. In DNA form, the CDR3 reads TGTGCCAGCAGTTACTCGCCGGACAATTACTACGAGCAGTACTTC.

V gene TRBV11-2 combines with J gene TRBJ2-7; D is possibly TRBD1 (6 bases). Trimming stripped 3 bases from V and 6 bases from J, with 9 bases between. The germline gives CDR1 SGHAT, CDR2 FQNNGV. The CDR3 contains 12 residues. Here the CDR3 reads CASSFTGIEQYF. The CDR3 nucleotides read TGTGCCAGCAGCTTCACAGGGATCGAGCAGTACTTC.

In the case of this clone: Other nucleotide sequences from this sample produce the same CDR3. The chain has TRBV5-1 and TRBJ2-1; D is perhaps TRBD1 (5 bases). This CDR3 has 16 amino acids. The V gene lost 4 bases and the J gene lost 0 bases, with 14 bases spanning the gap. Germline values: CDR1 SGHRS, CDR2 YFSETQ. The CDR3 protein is CASSLRQGSSYNEQFF. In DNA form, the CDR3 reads TGCGCCAGCAGCCTACGGCAGGGAAGCTCCTACAATGAGCAGTTCTTC.

This CDR3 reads CASSVKGLEQFF. The CDR3 region has the DNA TGTGCCAGCAGCGTAAAGGGGCTTGAGCAGTTCTTC. The chain combines TRBV9 with TRBJ2-1, with D perhaps TRBD1 (5 bases). From germline, CDR1 is SGDLS and CDR2 YYNGEE. With 1 base removed from V and 9 bases from J, the gap between germline ends came to 8 bases. CDR3 length: 12 amino acids.

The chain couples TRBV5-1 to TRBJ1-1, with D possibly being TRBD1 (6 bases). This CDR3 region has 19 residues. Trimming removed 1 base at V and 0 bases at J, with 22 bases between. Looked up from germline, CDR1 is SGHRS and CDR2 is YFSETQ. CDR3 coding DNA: TGCGCCAGCAGCTTGCCGGGAGGGGGGGGCCTTTCCATGAACACTGAAGCTTTCTTT. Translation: CASSLPGGGGLSMNTEAFF.

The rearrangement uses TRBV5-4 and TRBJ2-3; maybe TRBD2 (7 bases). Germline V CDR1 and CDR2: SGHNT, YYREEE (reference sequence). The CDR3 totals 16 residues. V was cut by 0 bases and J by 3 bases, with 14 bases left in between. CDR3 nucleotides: TGTGCCAGCAGCTTGGTAGGGGGGGCTAGGACAGATACGCAGTATTTT. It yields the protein CASSLVGGARTDTQYF.

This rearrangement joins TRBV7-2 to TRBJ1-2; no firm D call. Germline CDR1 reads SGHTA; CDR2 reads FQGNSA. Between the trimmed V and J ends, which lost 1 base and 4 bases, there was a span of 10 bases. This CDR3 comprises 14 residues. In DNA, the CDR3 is TGTGCCAGCAGCTTAGTGGGCCCCGGCTATGGCTACACCTTC. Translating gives CASSLVGPGYGYTF.

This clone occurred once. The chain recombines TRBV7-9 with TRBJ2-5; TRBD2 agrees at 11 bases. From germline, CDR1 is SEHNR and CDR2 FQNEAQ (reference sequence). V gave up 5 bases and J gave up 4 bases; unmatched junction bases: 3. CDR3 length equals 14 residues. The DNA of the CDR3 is TGTGCCAGCAGCATTAGCGGGGGGGCAGAGACCCAGTACTTC. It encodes CASSISGGAETQYF.

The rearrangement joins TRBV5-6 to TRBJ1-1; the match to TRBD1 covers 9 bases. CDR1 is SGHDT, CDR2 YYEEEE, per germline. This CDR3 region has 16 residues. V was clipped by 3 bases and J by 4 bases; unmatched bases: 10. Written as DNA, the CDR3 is TGTGCCAGCAGCTCCGCCGGGACAGGGTATGTCACTGAAGCTTTCTTT. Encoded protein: CASSSAGTGYVTEAFF.

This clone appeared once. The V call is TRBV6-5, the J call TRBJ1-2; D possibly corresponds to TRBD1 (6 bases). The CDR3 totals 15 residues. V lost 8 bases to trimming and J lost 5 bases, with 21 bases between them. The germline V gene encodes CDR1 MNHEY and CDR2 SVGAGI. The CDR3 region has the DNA TGTGCCAGCGGGGGAACAGGGATTGCAGATTATGGCTACACCTTC. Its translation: CASGGTGIADYGYTF.

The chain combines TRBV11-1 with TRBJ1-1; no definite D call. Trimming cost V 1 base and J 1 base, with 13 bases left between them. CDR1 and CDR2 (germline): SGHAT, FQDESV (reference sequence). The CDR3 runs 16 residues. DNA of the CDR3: TGTGCCAGCAGCTTAGGATCCCGGGTCCAGAACACTGAAGCTTTCTTT. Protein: CASSLGSRVQNTEAFF.

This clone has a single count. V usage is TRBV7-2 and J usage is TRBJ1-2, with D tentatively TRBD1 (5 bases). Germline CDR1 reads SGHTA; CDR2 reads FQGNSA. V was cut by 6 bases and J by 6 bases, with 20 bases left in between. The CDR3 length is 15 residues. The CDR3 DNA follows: TGTGCCAGCAGTCCGGGGGGACCTATAAGCCATGGCTACACCTTC. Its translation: CASSPGGPISHGYTF.

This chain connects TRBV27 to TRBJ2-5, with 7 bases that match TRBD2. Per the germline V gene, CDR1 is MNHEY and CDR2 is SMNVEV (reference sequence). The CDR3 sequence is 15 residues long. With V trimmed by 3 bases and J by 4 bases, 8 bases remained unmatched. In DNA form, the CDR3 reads TGTGCCAGCAGTTTTTTTGGGACTACGGGAGAGACCCAGTACTTC. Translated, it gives CASSFFGTTGETQYF.

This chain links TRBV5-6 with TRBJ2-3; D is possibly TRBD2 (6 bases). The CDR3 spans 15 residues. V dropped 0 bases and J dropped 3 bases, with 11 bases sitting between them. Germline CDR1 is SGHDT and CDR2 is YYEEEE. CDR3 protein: CASSLVGGRTDTQYF. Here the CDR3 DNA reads TGTGCCAGCAGCTTGGTTGGAGGGCGTACAGATACGCAGTATTTT. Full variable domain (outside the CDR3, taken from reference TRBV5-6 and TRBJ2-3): DAGVTQSPTHLIKTRGQQVTLRCSPKSGHDTVSWYQQALGQGPQFIFQYYEEEERQRGNFPDRFSGHQFPNYSSELNVNALLLGDSALYLCASSLVGGRTDTQYFGPGTRLTVL.

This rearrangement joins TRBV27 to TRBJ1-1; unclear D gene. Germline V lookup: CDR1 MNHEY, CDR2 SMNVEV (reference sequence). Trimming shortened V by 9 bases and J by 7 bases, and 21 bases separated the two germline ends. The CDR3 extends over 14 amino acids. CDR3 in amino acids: CASGPRGGQSEAFF. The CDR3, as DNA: TGTGCCAGTGGGCCTAGAGGCGGGCAGAGTGAAGCTTTCTTT.

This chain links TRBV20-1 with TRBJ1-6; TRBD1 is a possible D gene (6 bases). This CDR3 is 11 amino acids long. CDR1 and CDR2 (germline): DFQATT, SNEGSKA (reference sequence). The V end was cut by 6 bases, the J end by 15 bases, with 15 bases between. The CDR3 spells CSASLQGRLHF. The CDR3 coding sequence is TGCAGTGCCTCTTTACAGGGTCGCCTCCACTTT.

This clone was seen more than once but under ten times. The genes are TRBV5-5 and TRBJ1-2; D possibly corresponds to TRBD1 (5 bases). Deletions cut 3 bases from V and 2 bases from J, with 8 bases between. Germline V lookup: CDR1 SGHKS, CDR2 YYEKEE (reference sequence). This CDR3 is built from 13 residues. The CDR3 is CASSWGENYGYTF. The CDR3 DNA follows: TGTGCCAGCAGCTGGGGGGAAAACTATGGCTACACCTTC. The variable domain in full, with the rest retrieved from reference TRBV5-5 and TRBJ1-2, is DAGVTQSPTHLIKTRGQQVTLRCSPISGHKSVSWYQQVLGQGPQFIFQYYEKEERGRGNFPDRFSARQFPNYSSELNVNALLLGDSALYLCASSWGENYGYTFGSGTRLTVV.

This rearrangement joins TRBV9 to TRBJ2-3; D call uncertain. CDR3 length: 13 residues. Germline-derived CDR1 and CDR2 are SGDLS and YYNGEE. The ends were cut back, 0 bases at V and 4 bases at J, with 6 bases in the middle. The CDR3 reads CASSVDTADTQYF. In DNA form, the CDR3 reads TGTGCCAGCAGCGTAGATACAGCAGATACGCAGTATTTT. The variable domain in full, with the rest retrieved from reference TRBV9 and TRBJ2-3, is DSGVTQTPKHLITATGQRVTLRCSPRSGDLSVYWYQQSLDQGLQFLIQYYNGEERAKGNILERFSAQQFPDLHSELNLSSLELGDSALYFCASSVDTADTQYFGPGTRLTVL.

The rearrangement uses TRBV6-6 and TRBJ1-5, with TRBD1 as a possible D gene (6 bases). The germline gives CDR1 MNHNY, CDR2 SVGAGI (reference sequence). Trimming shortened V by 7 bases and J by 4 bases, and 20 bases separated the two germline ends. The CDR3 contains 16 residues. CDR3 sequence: CASTRSGGPRNQPQHF. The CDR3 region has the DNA TGTGCCAGCACTCGCTCGGGGGGGCCCAGGAATCAGCCCCAGCATTTT.

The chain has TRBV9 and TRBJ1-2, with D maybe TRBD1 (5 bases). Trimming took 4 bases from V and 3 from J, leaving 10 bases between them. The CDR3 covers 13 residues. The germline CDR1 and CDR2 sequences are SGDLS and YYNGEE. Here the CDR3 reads CASSRRGYYGYTF. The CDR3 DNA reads TGTGCCAGCAGCCGACGGGGGTACTATGGCTACACCTTC.

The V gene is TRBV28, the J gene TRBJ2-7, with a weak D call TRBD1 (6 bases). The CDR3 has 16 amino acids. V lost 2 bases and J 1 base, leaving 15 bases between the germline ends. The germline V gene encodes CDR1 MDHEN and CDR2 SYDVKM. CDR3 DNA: TGTGCCAGCAGTTTAAGTTCTCAAGGACAGTCCTACGAGCAGTACTTC. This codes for CASSLSSQGQSYEQYF.

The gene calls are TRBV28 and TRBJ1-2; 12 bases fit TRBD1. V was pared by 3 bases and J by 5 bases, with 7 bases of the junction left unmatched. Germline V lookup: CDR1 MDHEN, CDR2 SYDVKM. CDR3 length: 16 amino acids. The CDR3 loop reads CASSFMGQGAWYGYTF. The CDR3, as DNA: TGTGCCAGCAGTTTCATGGGACAGGGGGCATGGTATGGCTACACCTTC.